This is a list of T cell receptor beta chains from one sample in a study of blood T cell repertoires in COVID-19. The repertoire was sequenced with immunoSEQ multiplex PCR; TCRdb's copy has only in-frame clones and lacks some. The table shows about 270,000 clones, with roughly 90% occurring only once. Sequencing was carried out using PBMCs or T cells enriched from blood (not recorded which). The source of these receptors is a man aged 35 to 55 who had been exposed to COVID-19. The CDR3 runs from the conserved cysteine through the conserved F or W. The D gene is left open where the match is weak. Clone size appears in some rows only: once, few, many, or a class for an expanded clone.

TRBJ1-5 TRBV7-9 TRBD1 NA CASSSGQGDQPQHF TGTGCCAGCAGCTCGGGACAGGGGGATCAGCCCCAGCATTTT
TRBJ2-7 TRBV29-1 TRBD2 NA CSATQISGNLEQYF TGCAGCGCGACTCAGATTAGCGGGAACCTCGAGCAGTACTTC
TRBJ2-7 TRBV14 NA NA CASSQVVGSYYEQYF TGTGCCAGCAGCCAAGTTGTGGGGAGTTACTACGAGCAGTACTTC
TRBJ2-2 TRBV6-4 NA NA CASSEELDSGELFF TGTGCCAGCAGTGAAGAACTAGACTCCGGGGAGCTGTTTTTT
TRBJ1-1 TRBV28 NA NA CASSFHRLRTEAFF TGTGCCAGCAGTTTTCACAGGCTTCGCACTGAAGCTTTCTTT
TRBJ2-2 TRBV7-6 TRBD1 NA CASSLAPGQKMPKGTGELFF TGTGCCAGCAGCTTAGCCCCGGGACAGAAGATGCCTAAGGGAACCGGGGAGCTGTTTTTT
TRBJ2-6 TRBV5-5 NA NA CASSTPTGANVLTF TGTGCCAGCAGCACTCCGACAGGGGCCAACGTCCTGACTTTC
TRBJ1-5 TRBV19 NA NA CASSIQGYQPQHF TGTGCCAGTAGTATTCAGGGTTACCAGCCCCAGCATTTT
TRBJ1-1 TRBV27 NA NA CASSTTANTEAFF TGTGCCAGCAGTACGACAGCGAACACTGAAGCTTTCTTT
TRBJ1-2 TRBV4-1 NA NA CASSQVKGLYTF TGCGCCAGCAGCCAAGTTAAGGGGTTGTACACCTTC
TRBJ2-7 TRBV28 NA NA CASGLGSSYEQYF TGTGCCAGCGGCCTCGGGTCCTCCTACGAGCAGTACTTC
TRBJ2-2 TRBV4-1 NA NA CASSQVAGEWTGELFF TGCGCCAGCAGCCAAGTGGCCGGGGAGTGGACCGGGGAGCTGTTTTTT
TRBJ2-1 TRBV5-4 TRBD2 NA CASSLAREGLNEQFF TGTGCCAGCAGCTTGGCCCGGGAGGGCCTCAATGAGCAGTTCTTC
TRBJ2-3 TRBV5-1 NA NA CASGNGLTYTDTQYF TGCGCCAGTGGAAATGGACTAACCTACACAGATACGCAGTATTTT
TRBJ2-4 TRBV9 TRBD1 NA CASSEGQGARFQYF TGTGCCAGCAGCGAGGGACAGGGGGCGCGTTTTCAGTACTTC
TRBJ2-7 TRBV6-5 TRBD2 NA CASSYSLAGAEQYF TGTGCCAGCAGTTACTCACTAGCGGGAGCCGAGCAGTACTTC
TRBJ2-2 TRBV2 NA NA CASRGTSGSRNTGELFF TGTGCCAGCAGGGGTACATCTGGGAGCAGGAACACCGGGGAGCTGTTTTTT
TRBJ1-5 TRBV11-2 NA NA CASSLRGGQPQHF TGTGCCAGCAGCTTAAGGGGCGGCCAGCCCCAGCATTTT
TRBJ2-7 TRBV6-2/TRBV6-3 TRBD2 NA CASSSGLHYEQYF TGTGCCAGCAGTTCGGGACTACACTACGAGCAGTACTTC
TRBJ2-3 TRBV28 TRBD2 NA CASSPWGLAGDTDTQYF TGTGCCAGCAGTCCCTGGGGACTAGCGGGGGACACAGATACGCAGTATTTT
TRBJ2-7 TRBV19 TRBD2 NA CASSIGASGSYEQYF TGTGCCAGTAGTATAGGGGCTAGCGGCTCCTACGAGCAGTACTTC
TRBJ1-1 TRBV28 NA NA CASSSGLWGTPEAFF TGTGCCAGCAGTTCAGGGCTATGGGGTACCCCTGAAGCTTTCTTT
TRBJ1-2 TRBV7-9 NA NA CASSLAESISYGYTF TGTGCCAGCAGCTTAGCGGAGAGTATCAGTTATGGCTACACCTTC
TRBJ1-4 TRBV30 TRBD1 once CAWSDGTGVLKLFF TGTGCCTGGAGTGACGGGACAGGGGTTTTAAAACTGTTTTTT
TRBJ2-7 TRBV12-5 TRBD2 NA CASGLVFGEGVNEQYF TGTGCTAGTGGTTTGGTATTTGGGGAGGGCGTTAACGAGCAGTACTTC
TRBJ1-3 TRBV15 TRBD1 NA CATSRVSGTGPGNTIYF TGTGCCACCAGCAGAGTTTCCGGGACAGGGCCCGGAAACACCATATATTTT
TRBJ2-1 TRBV28 TRBD1 NA CASKTGGGPNEQFF TGTGCCAGCAAGACAGGGGGAGGGCCGAATGAGCAGTTCTTC
TRBJ1-1 TRBV7-9 NA NA CASSFGHPPLQAFF TGTGCCAGCAGCTTCGGACACCCGCCACTACAAGCTTTCTTT
TRBJ1-2 TRBV2 TRBD1 NA CASRPRTGGLGGANYGYTF TGTGCCAGCAGGCCTCGGACAGGGGGCCTCGGGGGGGCTAACTATGGCTACACCTTC
TRBJ2-5 TRBV19 TRBD2 once CASSWGLAEETQYF TGTGCCAGTAGTTGGGGACTAGCGGAAGAGACCCAGTACTTC
TRBJ2-1 TRBV6-5 TRBD1 NA CASSRDRDNFNEQFF TGTGCCAGCAGTCGCGACAGGGACAACTTCAATGAGCAGTTCTTC
TRBJ1-5 TRBV6-5 TRBD1 NA CASSLGRGNQPQHF TGTGCCAGCAGTTTGGGCAGGGGGAATCAGCCCCAGCATTTT
TRBJ2-2 TRBV21-1 NA few CASSNQKWPNGNANTGELFF TGTGCCAGCAGCAATCAAAAATGGCCAAACGGGAACGCGAACACCGGGGAGCTGTTTTTT
TRBJ1-1 TRBV11-3 NA once CASSLGSGSEAFF TGTGCCAGCAGCTTAGGCTCGGGAAGTGAAGCTTTCTTT
TRBJ1-5 TRBV7-2 TRBD1 NA CASSYGTGEQPQHF TGTGCCAGCAGCTACGGGACAGGGGAGCAGCCCCAGCATTTT
TRBJ2-7 TRBV7-9 NA NA CASSQGTAVSYEQYF TGTGCCAGCAGCCAAGGGACTGCGGTCTCCTACGAGCAGTACTTC
TRBJ2-7 TRBV6-5 TRBD1 once CASSYYNRGRRDEQYF TGTGCCAGCAGTTACTATAACAGGGGGCGTCGCGACGAGCAGTACTTC
TRBJ2-5 TRBV5-1 TRBD1 NA CASRFGQGAGETQYF TGCGCCAGTAGATTCGGACAGGGGGCAGGAGAGACCCAGTACTTC
TRBJ2-7 TRBV30 TRBD1 NA CAWSTQGGGYEQYF TGTGCCTGGAGTACACAGGGGGGTGGGTACGAGCAGTACTTC
TRBJ2-5 TRBV3-1/TRBV3-2 NA NA CASSDGQGRETQYF TGTGCCAGCAGCGACGGCCAGGGTCGGGAGACCCAGTACTTC
TRBJ2-1 TRBV7-2 NA NA CASSFVSGAANEQFF TGTGCCAGCAGCTTCGTTTCGGGAGCCGCTAATGAGCAGTTCTTC
TRBJ1-2 TRBV5-1 TRBD1 once CASSLAGRGQGYTF TGCGCCAGCAGCTTGGCCGGTAGGGGGCAAGGCTACACCTTC
TRBJ1-1 TRBV11-2 NA NA CASSFNSLNTEAFF TGTGCCAGCAGCTTCAATAGTTTGAACACTGAAGCTTTCTTT
TRBJ1-3 TRBV5-1 NA NA CASSFSGNTIYF TGCGCCAGCAGCTTCTCCGGAAACACCATATATTTT
TRBJ1-2 TRBV18 NA NA CASSPLLGALLYGYTF TGTGCCAGCTCACCCCTTCTGGGCGCCTTACTCTATGGCTACACCTTC
TRBJ2-7 TRBV6-5 NA NA CASRGPRGSYEQYF TGTGCCTCAAGGGGCCCGAGGGGGAGCTACGAGCAGTACTTC
TRBJ2-6 TRBV30 NA few CAWRPEGANVLTF TGTGCCTGGAGACCCGAGGGGGCCAACGTCCTGACTTTC
TRBJ1-1 TRBV18 NA NA CASSPSQGNTEAFF TGTGCCAGCTCACCAAGTCAGGGTAACACTGAAGCTTTCTTT
TRBJ2-1 TRBV6-5 TRBD2 NA CASSYGTNLEQFF TGTGCCAGCAGTTACGGGACTAACCTAGAGCAGTTCTTC
TRBJ2-1 TRBV7-2 TRBD2 NA CASSTDSGKVNEQFF TGTGCCAGCAGCACCGATAGCGGGAAAGTCAATGAGCAGTTCTTC
TRBJ2-3 TRBV28 TRBD2 once CASSLSSGGTDTQYF TGTGCCAGCAGTCTCTCTAGCGGGGGGACAGATACGCAGTATTTT
TRBJ2-3 TRBV5-4 TRBD2 NA CASSLPGLAQDTQYF TGTGCCAGCAGCTTACCGGGACTAGCACAGGATACGCAGTATTTT
TRBJ2-1 TRBV5-6 NA once CASSFTDEQFF TGTGCCAGCAGCTTCACAGATGAGCAGTTCTTC
TRBJ2-1 TRBV7-6 TRBD2 NA CASRRGTSGGNEQFF TGTGCCAGCAGGCGAGGGACTAGCGGGGGAAATGAGCAGTTCTTC
TRBJ2-1 TRBV24-1 TRBD2 NA CATSDSYPGLAENEQFF TGTGCCACCAGTGATTCCTACCCCGGACTAGCGGAAAATGAGCAGTTCTTC
TRBJ2-3 TRBV2 TRBD2 NA CASSDHRASGSGPDTSTDTQYF TGTGCCAGCAGCGACCACCGAGCTAGCGGGAGTGGACCCGACACTAGCACAGATACGCAGTATTTT
TRBJ2-1 TRBV28 TRBD2 NA CASRVLGRYNEQFF TGTGCCAGCAGAGTACTCGGGAGGTACAATGAGCAGTTCTTC
TRBJ1-5 TRBV24-1 TRBD1 NA CATSDGDRGTNQPQHF TGTGCCACCAGTGACGGGGACAGGGGGACGAATCAGCCCCAGCATTTT
TRBJ2-6 TRBV10-3 NA NA CAIGYSRSSGANVLTF TGTGCCATCGGTTACTCCCGGAGCTCTGGGGCCAACGTCCTGACTTTC
TRBJ2-1 TRBV11-2 NA NA CASRTTAGSDEQFF TGTGCCAGTAGAACGACAGCTGGTTCGGATGAGCAGTTCTTC